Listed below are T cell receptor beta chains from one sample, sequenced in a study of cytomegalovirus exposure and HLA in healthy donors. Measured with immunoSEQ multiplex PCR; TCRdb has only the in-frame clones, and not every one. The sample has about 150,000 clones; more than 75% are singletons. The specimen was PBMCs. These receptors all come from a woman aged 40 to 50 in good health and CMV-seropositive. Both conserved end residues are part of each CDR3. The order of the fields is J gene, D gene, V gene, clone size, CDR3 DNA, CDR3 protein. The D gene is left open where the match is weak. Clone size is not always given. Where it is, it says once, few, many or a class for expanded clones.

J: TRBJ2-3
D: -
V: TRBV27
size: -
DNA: TGTGCCAGCCGGTCAGGCGGGGCAAATACGCAGTATTTT
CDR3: CASRSGGANTQYF

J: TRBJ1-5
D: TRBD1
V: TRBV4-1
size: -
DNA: TGCGCCAGCAGCCAAGCCCCAGGGGGCGCGGATAGCAATCAGCCCCAGCATTTT
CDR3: CASSQAPGGADSNQPQHF

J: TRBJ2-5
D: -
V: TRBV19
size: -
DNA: TGTGCCAGTAGGGGCACGCCACAGGGAGAGACCCAGTACTTC
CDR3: CASRGTPQGETQYF

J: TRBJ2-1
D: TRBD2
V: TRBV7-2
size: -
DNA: TGTGCCAGCAGCCCTTTTGCGGGAGGGCCAAATGAGCAGTTCTTC
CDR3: CASSPFAGGPNEQFF

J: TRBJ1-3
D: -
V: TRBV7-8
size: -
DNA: TGTGCCAGCAGCTTAGGAACAGCTTCCTCTGGAAACACCATATATTTT
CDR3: CASSLGTASSGNTIYF

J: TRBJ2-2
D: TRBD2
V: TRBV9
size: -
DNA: TGTGCCAGCAGCGTGGGTAGCGGGACCGGGGAGCTGTTTTTT
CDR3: CASSVGSGTGELFF

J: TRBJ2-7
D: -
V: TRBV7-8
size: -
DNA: TGTGCCAGCAGCGCAACAGGGTTCGAGCAGTACTTC
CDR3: CASSATGFEQYF

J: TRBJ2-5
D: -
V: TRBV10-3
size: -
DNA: TGTGCCATCAGTGGGGCCCCAGAGACCCAGTACTTC
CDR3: CAISGAPETQYF

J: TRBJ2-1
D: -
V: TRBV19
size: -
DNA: TGTGCCAGTAGTCCTATCCCAGACAGGCGAGGGAATGAGCAGTTCTTC
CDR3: CASSPIPDRRGNEQFF

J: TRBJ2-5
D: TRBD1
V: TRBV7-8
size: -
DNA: TGTGCCAGCAGCTCCGGACAGGGGATTGAGACCCAGTACTTC
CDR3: CASSSGQGIETQYF

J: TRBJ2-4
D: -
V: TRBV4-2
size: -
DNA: TGTGCCAGCAGCCAAGAATGGGGCCGGCACATTCAGTACTTC
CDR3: CASSQEWGRHIQYF

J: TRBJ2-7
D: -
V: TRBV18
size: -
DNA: TGTGCCAGCTCACCCCGAAGCACCTACGAGCAGTACTTC
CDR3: CASSPRSTYEQYF

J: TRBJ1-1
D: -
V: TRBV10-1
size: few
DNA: TGCGCCAGCAGCCGGGGGGTTACGACTGAAGCTTTCTTT
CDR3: CASSRGVTTEAFF

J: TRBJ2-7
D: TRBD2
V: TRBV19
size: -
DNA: TGTGCCAGTAGTCCCTCCCTCTCTAGCGGGAGTTCCTACGAGCAGTACTTC
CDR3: CASSPSLSSGSSYEQYF

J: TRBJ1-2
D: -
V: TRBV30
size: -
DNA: TGTGCCTGGAGCGGGAGCGGAGCCAACTATGGTTACACCTTC
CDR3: CAWSGSGANYGYTF

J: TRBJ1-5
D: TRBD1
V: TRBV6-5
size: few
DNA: TGTGCCAGCAAACACAGGGGATTCAATCAGCCCCAGCATTTT
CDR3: CASKHRGFNQPQHF

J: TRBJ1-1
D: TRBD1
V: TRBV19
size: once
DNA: TGTGCCAGTAGTATAGGAAACAGGGGAAGGTTGACTGGTAACTTGAACACTGAAGCTTTCTTT
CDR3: CASSIGNRGRLTGNLNTEAFF

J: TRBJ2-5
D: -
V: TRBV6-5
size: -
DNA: TGTGCCAGCAGTTACTCCCAACTACAAGAGACCCAGTACTTC
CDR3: CASSYSQLQETQYF

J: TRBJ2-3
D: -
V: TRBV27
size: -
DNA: TGTGCCAGCAGCCCGGGAGTGGGCACAGATACGCAGTATTTT
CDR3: CASSPGVGTDTQYF

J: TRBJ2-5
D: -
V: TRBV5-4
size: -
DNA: TGTGCCAGCAGCTTGAGCCAGGACCAAGAGACCCAGTACTTC
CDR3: CASSLSQDQETQYF

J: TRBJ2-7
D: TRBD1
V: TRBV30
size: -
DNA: TGTGCCTGGAGTGTGACAGGGGGCACCTACGAGCAGTACTTC
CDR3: CAWSVTGGTYEQYF

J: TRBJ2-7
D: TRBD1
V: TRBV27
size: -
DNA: TGTGCCAGCAGTTCCCCGGGACAGGGGGCGTACGAGCAGTACTTC
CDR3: CASSSPGQGAYEQYF

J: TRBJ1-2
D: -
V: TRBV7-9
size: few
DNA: TGTGCCAGCAGCTCAGGACTGATTGGCTACACCTTC
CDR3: CASSSGLIGYTF

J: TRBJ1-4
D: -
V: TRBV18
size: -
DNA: TGTGCCAGCTCACCCCCGGGCTATGAGGGTGAAAAACTGTTTTTT
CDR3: CASSPPGYEGEKLFF

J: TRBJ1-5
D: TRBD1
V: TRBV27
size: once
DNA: TGTGCCAGCAGTTTATCACACAGGGGGGGGAATCAGCCCCAGCATTTT
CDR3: CASSLSHRGGNQPQHF

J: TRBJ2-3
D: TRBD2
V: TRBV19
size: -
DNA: TGTGCCAGTAGCGGGAGGCCTACCACAGATACGCAGTATTTT
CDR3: CASSGRPTTDTQYF

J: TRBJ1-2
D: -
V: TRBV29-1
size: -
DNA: TGCAGCGTTGGGTCTACAGAAGACTATGGCTACACCTTC
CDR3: CSVGSTEDYGYTF

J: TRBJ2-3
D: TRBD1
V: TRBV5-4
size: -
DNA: TGTGCCACCATAGGATGGGGACAGGGGTCAGATACGCAGTATTTT
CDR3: CATIGWGQGSDTQYF

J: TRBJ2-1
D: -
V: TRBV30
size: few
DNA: TGTGCCTGGAGTGTGAAGCGGGCGGATCCTTACAATGAGCAGTTCTTC
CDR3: CAWSVKRADPYNEQFF

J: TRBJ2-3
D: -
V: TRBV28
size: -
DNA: TGTGCCAGCACCAGGACAGCCACAGATACGCAGTATTTT
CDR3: CASTRTATDTQYF

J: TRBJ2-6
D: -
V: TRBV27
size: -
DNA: TGTGCCAGCAGTCCTTGGGGCGGGGCCAACGTCCTGACTTTC
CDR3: CASSPWGGANVLTF

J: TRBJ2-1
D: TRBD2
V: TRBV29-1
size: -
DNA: TGCAGCGGTCTCCGACTAGCGGGATTGGGTGAGCAGTTCTTC
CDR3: CSGLRLAGLGEQFF

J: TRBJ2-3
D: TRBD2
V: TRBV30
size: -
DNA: TGTGCCTGGAGTGGACTAGCGGGAGCAGATACGCAGTATTTT
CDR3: CAWSGLAGADTQYF

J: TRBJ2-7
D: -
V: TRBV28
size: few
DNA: TGTGCCAGCAGTTTCCGGGACACTCTCTACGAGCAGTACTTC
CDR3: CASSFRDTLYEQYF

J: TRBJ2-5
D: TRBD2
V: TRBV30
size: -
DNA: TGTGCCTGGATGACTAGCGGGAGGGCCCTGGAGACCCAGTACTTC
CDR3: CAWMTSGRALETQYF

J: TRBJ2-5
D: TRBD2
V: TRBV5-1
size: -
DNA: TGCGCCAGCAGCTCCTCCCCGGGTTCAGGGCGGGGGACTAGCTCCCAGACCCAGTACTTC
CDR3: CASSSSPGSGRGTSSQTQYF

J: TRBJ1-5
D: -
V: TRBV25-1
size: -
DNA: TGTGCCAGCAGTGAATTAACAGACGGTCAGCCCCAGCATTTT
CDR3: CASSELTDGQPQHF

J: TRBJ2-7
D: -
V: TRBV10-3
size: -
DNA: TGTGCCATCAGTGAGGGAGGGCACGAGCAGTACTTC
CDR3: CAISEGGHEQYF

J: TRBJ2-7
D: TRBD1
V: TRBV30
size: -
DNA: TGTGCCTGGAGCCAGGGACAGGGGTCCTACGAGCAGTACTTC
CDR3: CAWSQGQGSYEQYF

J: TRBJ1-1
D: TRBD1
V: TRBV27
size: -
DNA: TGTGCCAGCAGTACCTGGACAGGCGGGATCGTGAACACTGAAGCTTTCTTT
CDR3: CASSTWTGGIVNTEAFF

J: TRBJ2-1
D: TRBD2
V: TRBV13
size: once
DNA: TGTGCCAGCAGCCTCGCCGGGGAGGGAAACAATGAGCAGTTCTTC
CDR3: CASSLAGEGNNEQFF

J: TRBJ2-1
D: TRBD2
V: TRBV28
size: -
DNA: TGTGCCAGCAGTTTAGCGGGAGGGCCTTACAATGAGCAGTTCTTC
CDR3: CASSLAGGPYNEQFF

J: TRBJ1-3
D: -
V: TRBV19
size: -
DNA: TGTGCCAGTTCGGACAGAACCTCTGGAAACACCATATATTTT
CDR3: CASSDRTSGNTIYF

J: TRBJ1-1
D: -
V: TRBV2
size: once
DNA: TGTGCCAGCACCAAGACAGGTTCTGAAGCTTTCTTT
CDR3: CASTKTGSEAFF

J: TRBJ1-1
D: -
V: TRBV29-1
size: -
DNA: TGCAGCGCTGTACGGGGGAACACTGAAGCTTTCTTT
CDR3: CSAVRGNTEAFF

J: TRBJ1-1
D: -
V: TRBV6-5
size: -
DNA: TGTGCCAGCAGTTACTCGAATACAGGTTTGGATACTGAAGCTTTCTTT
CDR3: CASSYSNTGLDTEAFF

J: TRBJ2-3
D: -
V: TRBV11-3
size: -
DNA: TGTGCCAGCAGCTTAGACGGCGGGCCAAGCACAGATACGCAGTATTTT
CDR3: CASSLDGGPSTDTQYF

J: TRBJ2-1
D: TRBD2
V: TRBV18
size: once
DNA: TGTGCCAGCTCACCCCAATTGACTAGCGGGGGCAATGAGCAGTTCTTC
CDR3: CASSPQLTSGGNEQFF

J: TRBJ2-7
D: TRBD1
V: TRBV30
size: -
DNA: TGTGCCTGGATTCCTTCCGGGACAGGGCGGTACGAGCAGTACTTC
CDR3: CAWIPSGTGRYEQYF

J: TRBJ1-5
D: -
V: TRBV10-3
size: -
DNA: TGTGCCATCAGTGAGTCTACGTTGGGCGGGGGCAATCAGCCCCAGCATTTT
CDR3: CAISESTLGGGNQPQHF

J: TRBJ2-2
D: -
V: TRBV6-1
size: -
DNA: TGTGCCAGCATCCCCAGGACGAACACCGGGGAGCTGTTTTTT
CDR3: CASIPRTNTGELFF

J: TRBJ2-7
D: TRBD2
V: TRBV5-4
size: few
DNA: TGTGCCAGCAGCTTAGGACTAGCGGGGAGTTCGGACGAGCAGTACTTC
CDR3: CASSLGLAGSSDEQYF

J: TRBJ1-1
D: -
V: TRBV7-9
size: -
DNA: TGTGCCAGCACCTCCGTTTTTCGGGGGATAGAAGCTTTCTTT
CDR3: CASTSVFRGIEAFF

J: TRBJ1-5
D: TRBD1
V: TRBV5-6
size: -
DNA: TGTGCCAGCAGCTTACAGGGGATCAATCAGCCCCAGCATTTT
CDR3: CASSLQGINQPQHF

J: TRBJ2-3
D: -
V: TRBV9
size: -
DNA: TGTGCCAGCAGCGTTTTTAGCGGCCCCACAGATACGCAGTATTTT
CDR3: CASSVFSGPTDTQYF

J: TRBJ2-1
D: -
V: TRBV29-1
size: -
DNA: TGCAGCGTGACTAGGCTCTACAATGAGCAGTTCTTC
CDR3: CSVTRLYNEQFF

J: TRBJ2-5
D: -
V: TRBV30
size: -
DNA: TGTGCCTGGAGTGCTCAAGAGACCCAGTACTTC
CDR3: CAWSAQETQYF